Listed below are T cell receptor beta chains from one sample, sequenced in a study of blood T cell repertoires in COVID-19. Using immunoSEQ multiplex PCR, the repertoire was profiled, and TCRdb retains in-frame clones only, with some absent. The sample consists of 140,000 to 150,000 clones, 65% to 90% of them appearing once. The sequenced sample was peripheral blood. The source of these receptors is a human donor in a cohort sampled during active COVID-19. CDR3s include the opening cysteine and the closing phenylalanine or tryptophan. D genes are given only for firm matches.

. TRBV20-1 CSAGTPNEQFF
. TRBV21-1 CASSADRGGPTTDTQYF
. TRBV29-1 CSVAPSANTGELFF
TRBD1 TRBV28 CASRWDRAYGYTF
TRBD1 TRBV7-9 CASSSGTGTGYGYTF
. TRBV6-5 CASSYSGRGDEQYF
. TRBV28 CASAVDISYEQYF
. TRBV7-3 CASSRPGGDTQYF
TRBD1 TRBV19 CASSTWDRQGEQYF
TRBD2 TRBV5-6 CASSRLAGGTGELFF
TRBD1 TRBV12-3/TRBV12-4 CASSWTGVVGYTF
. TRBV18 CASSPDSSSGNTIYF
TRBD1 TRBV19 CASSFGQGDTEAFF
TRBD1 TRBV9 CASSVQPTLRQGPEQFF
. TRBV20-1 CSARPSYEQYF
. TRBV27 CASSQLALSTDTQYF
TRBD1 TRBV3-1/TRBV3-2 CASSPRQGVNYNEQFF
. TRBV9 CASSVTGNSYEQYF
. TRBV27 CASSYFGGPNEKLFF
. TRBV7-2 CASSSQGNTEAFF
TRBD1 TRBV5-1 CASSLIGQGVDGYTF
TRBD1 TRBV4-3 CASSQLQGKENIQYF
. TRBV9 CASSVSQSNTGELFF
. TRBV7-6 CASSLVTGGETQYF
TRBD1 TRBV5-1 CASSLVPQGLENYGYTF
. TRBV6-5 CASGFRVYNEQFF
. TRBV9 CASSVGIRVRDTEAFF
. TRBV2 CASSGGGLSSVDEQYF
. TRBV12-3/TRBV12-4 CASSFNSEQFF
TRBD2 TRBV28 CASSLRLAGDNEQFF
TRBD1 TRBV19 CATGNYGYTF
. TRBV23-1 CASSRRTAPSYNEQFF
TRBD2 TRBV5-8 CASSRGLAGAGTGELFF
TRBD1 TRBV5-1 CASSKRTGDGEQYF
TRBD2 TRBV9 CASRRGLADYNEQFF
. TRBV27 CASSPGDTGMNTEAFF
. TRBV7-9 CASTGGPRGTGELFF
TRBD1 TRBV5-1 CASSLEPRDRGVGYTF
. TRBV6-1 CAIGELGARARKYF
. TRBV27 CASSLKRLSYEQYF
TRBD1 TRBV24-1 CATSDPTGSGEKLFF
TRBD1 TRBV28 CASRSRTGGLSKNIQYF
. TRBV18 CASSPVGLGEKLFF
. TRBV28 CASKSDADTQYF
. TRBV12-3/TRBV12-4 CASSLHSQETQYF